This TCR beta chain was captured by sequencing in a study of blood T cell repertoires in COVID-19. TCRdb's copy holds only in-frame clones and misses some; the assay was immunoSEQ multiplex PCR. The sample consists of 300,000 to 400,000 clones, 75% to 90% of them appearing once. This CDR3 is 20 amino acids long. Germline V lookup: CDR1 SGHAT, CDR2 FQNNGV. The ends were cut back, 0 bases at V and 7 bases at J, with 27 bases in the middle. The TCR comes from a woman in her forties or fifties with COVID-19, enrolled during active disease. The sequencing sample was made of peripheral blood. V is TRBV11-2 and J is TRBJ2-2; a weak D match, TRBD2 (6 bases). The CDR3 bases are TGTGCCAGCAGCTTAGAGGGGCCCCAACGGGCGGGGACGCGTCACGGGGAGCTGTTTTTT. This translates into CASSLEGPQRAGTRHGELFF.